The 24 T cell receptor beta chains below were found in one sample sequenced in a study of blood T cells in healthy people across ages. The use of a sample-barcoded 5' primer and a J-beta primer mix characterized a second PCR of 7 to 11 cycles. In TCRdb, the 5' RACE reads were re-called with MiXCR into one record per CDR3 protein. In the table there are around 1,600,000 distinct CDR3 sequences, about 42% of which are singletons. The sample comprised blood. The receptors originated from a woman between 18 and 29 years old in good health.

The CDR3 sequence: CATSEDRGSNQPQHF. Here the CDR3 DNA reads TGTGCCACCAGTGAGGACAGGGGCAGCAATCAGCCCCAGCATTTT. V gene TRBV24-1 combines with J gene TRBJ1-5, with 9 positions matching TRBD1. CDR1 is KGHDR, CDR2 SFDVKD, per germline. J gave up 1 base and V 4 bases, and 1 base lay outside the gene matches. The CDR3 spans 15 residues.

This chain connects TRBV20-1 to TRBJ2-1, with D possibly being TRBD1 (5 bases). CDR3 size: 15 residues. Germline V gene data show CDR1 as DFQATT and CDR2 as SNEGSKA (reference sequence). V shed 4 bases and J shed 4 bases, with 17 bases lying between them. The CDR3 sequence: CSATPGKGSYNEQFF. CDR3 sequence (DNA): TGCAGTGCTACCCCTGGGAAGGGGTCTTACAATGAGCAGTTCTTC.

The CDR3 DNA reads as TGTGCCAGCAGCTCTAGCCTGACAGGGAAGGAGCAGTACTTC. It translates to CASSSSLTGKEQYF. V and J are TRBV7-9 and TRBJ2-7, with 7 bases that match TRBD1. The V and J ends lost 4 bases and 7 bases, in that order; junction bases with no gene match: 10. The CDR3 contains 14 residues. Germline V CDR1 and CDR2: SEHNR, FQNEAQ (reference sequence).

A remark on this clonotype: This may come from a read error, since a much larger clone is one base off. The chain uses TRBV27 and TRBJ2-7, with TRBD1 as a possible D gene (8 bases). The CDR3 has 12 residues. The germline V and J ends were trimmed by 4 bases and 8 bases, with 12 bases remaining between them. The germline V gene encodes CDR1 MNHEY and CDR2 SMNVEV (reference sequence). The CDR3 DNA follows: TGTGCCAGCAGTTCACAGGGGGGGAAGCAGTACTTC. Protein: CASSSQGGKQYF.

The V call is TRBV21-1, the J call TRBJ1-1. TRBV21-1 is shown as a pseudogene. The CDR3 sequence is 15 residues long. Here the CDR3 DNA reads TGTGCCATCCCCGCACACAGAGAAATGAACACTGAAGCTTTCTTT. Translating it yields CAIPAHREMNTEAFF.

The table lists this clonotype with a few counts. The chain carries TRBV7-2 and TRBJ2-1, with D tentatively TRBD2 (6 bases). The length of the CDR3 is 13 residues. CDR1 is SGHTA, CDR2 FQGNSA, per germline. Trimming shortened V by 5 bases and J by 7 bases, and 12 bases separated the two germline ends. The CDR3 sequence: CASSPRLENEQFF. In DNA, the CDR3 is TGTGCCAGCAGCCCACGACTAGAGAATGAGCAGTTCTTC.

This clonotype was recorded at least ten times. The rearrangement joins TRBV7-2 to TRBJ1-2; no reliable D call. Per the germline V gene, CDR1 is SGHTA and CDR2 is FQGNSA. The germline V and J ends were trimmed by 1 base and 4 bases, with 4 bases remaining between them. The CDR3 length is 12 residues. CDR3 sequence reads: CASSLVTYGYTF. The CDR3 DNA reads as TGTGCCAGCAGCTTAGTTACCTATGGCTACACCTTC.

This sequence joins TRBV4-2 and TRBJ1-1; 7 positions agree with TRBD1. CDR3 length: 16 amino acids. The germline V gene has CDR1 LGHNA and CDR2 YNFKEQ. V was pared by 4 bases and J by 0 bases, with 8 bases of the junction left unmatched. Here the CDR3 DNA reads TGTGCCAGCAGCCCTGGGACAGCGCTAATGAACACTGAAGCTTTCTTT. It yields the protein CASSPGTALMNTEAFF.

V and J are TRBV9 and TRBJ2-1; no definite D call. Germline loops: CDR1 SGDLS, CDR2 YYNGEE. Trimming stripped 1 base from V and 9 bases from J, with 17 bases between. The CDR3 runs to 15 residues. Here the CDR3 reads CASSVMSGPGIEQFF. The CDR3 region has the DNA TGTGCCAGCAGCGTAATGTCTGGACCCGGTATTGAGCAGTTCTTC.

The V call is TRBV18, the J call TRBJ2-7; the D is unclear. The CDR3 spans 12 residues. The germline V gene has CDR1 KGHSH and CDR2 LQKENI. V was shortened by 2 bases and J by 5 bases, with 7 bases between the two germline ends. CDR3 loop: CASSPGYDEQYF. The CDR3 DNA sequence: TGTGCCAGCTCACCAGGGTACGACGAGCAGTACTTC.

This chain joins TRBV5-5 and TRBJ2-5; 7 positions match TRBD2. Germline CDR1 is SGHKS and CDR2 is YYEKEE (reference sequence). After removal of 1 base from V and 5 bases from J, the junction contained 2 bases not matched to a gene. This CDR3 has 13 amino acids. CDR3 in amino acids: CASSLTSEETQYF. The CDR3 coding sequence is TGTGCCAGCAGCTTGACTAGCGAGGAGACCCAGTACTTC.

This clonotype was recorded only once. The chain links TRBV3-1 to TRBJ2-2, with 13 bases identical to TRBD2. The CDR3 loop spans 19 amino acids. J was trimmed by 7 bases and V by 3 bases; bases with no gene match: 14. Germline V CDR1 and CDR2: LGHDT, YNNKEL (reference sequence). The CDR3 spells CASSHTRGLAGESVGELFF. The CDR3 DNA sequence: TGTGCCAGCAGCCATACACGCGGACTAGCGGGGGAAAGCGTCGGGGAGCTGTTTTTT.

This rearrangement joins TRBV6-5 to TRBJ1-5, with D perhaps matching TRBD1 (5 bases). The germline V and J ends were trimmed by 6 bases and 2 bases, with 14 bases remaining between them. The CDR3 is 15 amino acids. Germline assignment: CDR1 MNHEY and CDR2 SVGAGI. The CDR3 is CASRGRGSGNQPQHF. The CDR3 nucleotides are TGTGCCAGCAGGGGACGGGGAAGTGGCAATCAGCCCCAGCATTTT.

Comments on this clonotype: A much bigger clone sits one base away, suggesting this may be a read error. The gene calls are TRBV5-1 and TRBJ2-1; 8 bases fit TRBD2. CDR1 and CDR2 (germline): SGHRS, YFSETQ. The CDR3 length is 15 residues. The V segment lost 7 bases and the J segment 4 bases; nucleotides outside the gene matches: 10. The CDR3 is CASGLLAVPYNEQFF. CDR3 sequence (DNA): TGCGCCAGCGGCCTACTAGCGGTTCCTTACAATGAGCAGTTCTTC.

The chain has TRBV20-1 and TRBJ2-3, with a weak D call TRBD2 (5 bases). Looked up from germline, CDR1 is DFQATT and CDR2 is SNEGSKA (reference sequence). The ends were cut back, 7 bases at V and 3 bases at J, with 14 bases in the middle. CDR3 length equals 13 residues. The CDR3 sequence is CSGIATQTDTQYF. Written as DNA, the CDR3 is TGCAGTGGTATAGCGACTCAGACAGATACGCAGTATTTT.

V usage is TRBV5-1 and J usage is TRBJ1-1; D is ambiguous. Germline V lookup: CDR1 SGHRS, CDR2 YFSETQ. The CDR3 consists of 15 residues. The V end was cut by 0 bases, the J end by 3 bases, with 12 bases between. The CDR3 sequence: CASSLDADRDTEAFF. DNA for the CDR3: TGCGCCAGCAGCTTGGACGCGGATCGGGACACTGAAGCTTTCTTT.

Concerning this clonotype itself: An end of the junction differs from the germline gene, which may be a read error. The V and J genes are TRBV7-7 and TRBJ2-5; tentatively, D is TRBD2 (5 bases). CDR1 is SSHAT, CDR2 FNYEAQ, per germline (reference sequence). The CDR3 sequence is 13 residues long. CDR3 nucleotide sequence: TGTGCTAGCAGCGGCGGAGTCCAAGAGACCCAGTACTTC. Its protein is CASSGGVQETQYF.

The chain combines TRBV7-9 with TRBJ2-1; D perhaps matches TRBD1 (6 bases). V lost 7 bases to trimming and J lost 8 bases, with 21 bases between them. Germline V lookup: CDR1 SEHNR, CDR2 FQNEAQ (reference sequence). The CDR3 length is 15 residues. The CDR3 DNA reads TGTGCCAGCACTGAGGGACACCCAAGGTTTTATGAGCAGTTCTTC. This translates into CASTEGHPRFYEQFF.

V usage is TRBV15 and J usage is TRBJ2-4; possible D gene TRBD1, 5 bases. The J call may be mistaken, given a closer DNA end match to TRBJ2-7. CDR1 is LNHNV and CDR2 is YYDKDF in the germline V gene (reference sequence). CDR3 length: 16 residues. Here the CDR3 reads CATSRNTDVRAYEQYF. Written as DNA, the CDR3 is TGTGCCACCAGCAGAAATACGGACGTCAGGGCCTACGAGCAGTACTTC.

The V call is TRBV28, the J call TRBJ2-1; D is undetermined. CDR1 MDHEN and CDR2 SYDVKM come from the germline V gene. This CDR3 region has 12 residues. Deletions cut 6 bases from V and 5 bases from J, with 8 bases between. Here the CDR3 reads CASRSVDNEQFF. The CDR3 DNA reads TGTGCCAGCAGATCCGTTGACAATGAGCAGTTCTTC.

The gene calls are TRBV6-2 or TRBV6-3 and TRBJ2-1; 10 positions agree with TRBD1. Matching the DNA end better, TRBJ2-7 makes the J call doubtful. The germline CDR1 and CDR2 sequences are MNHEY and SVGEGT. The CDR3 loop spans 15 amino acids. The CDR3 region is CASSYMRDRGDEQYF. The CDR3 DNA follows: TGTGCCAGCAGTTACATGAGGGACAGGGGCGACGAGCAGTACTTC.

The J gene is TRBJ2-5, the V gene TRBV9, with 9 bases that match TRBD2. CDR3 length: 16 amino acids. Unmatched junction bases numbered 7, after V lost 0 bases and J lost 4 bases. Germline assignment: CDR1 SGDLS and CDR2 YYNGEE. The CDR3 bases are TGTGCCAGCAGCGTAGTGGGTTTAGCGGGAGTAGAGACCCAGTACTTC. It encodes CASSVVGLAGVETQYF.

This clonotype was observed once. The V gene is TRBV15, the J gene TRBJ2-7; the match to TRBD2 covers 11 bases. Trimming removed 2 bases from V and 1 base from J; junction bases left unmatched: 4. Germline assignment: CDR1 LNHNV and CDR2 YYDKDF (reference sequence). CDR3 length: 16 residues. CDR3: CATSRLLAGASYEQYF. Here the CDR3 DNA reads TGTGCCACCAGCAGATTACTAGCGGGAGCATCCTACGAGCAGTACTTC.

The chain is built from TRBV11-2 and TRBJ2-1; D perhaps matches TRBD2 (6 bases). The germline V gene has CDR1 SGHAT and CDR2 FQNNGV. This CDR3 comprises 16 residues. Trimming cost V 4 bases and J 7 bases, with 20 bases left between them. Written as DNA, the CDR3 is TGTGCCAGCAGCTACCCGGGAGCGTCCTCTACAAATGAGCAGTTCTTC. It encodes CASSYPGASSTNEQFF.